This entry lists 32 T cell receptor beta chains sequenced from one sample in a study of OX40 agonist ivuxolimab in advanced cancers. Only in-frame clones appear in the TCRdb table, and some are missing; sequencing was by immunoSEQ multiplex PCR. Of around 65,000 clones detected, approximately 90% appear once; the ten largest clones hold roughly 18%. This sample comprised CD4+ or CD8+ T cells sorted from blood, obtained in a trial of the OX40 agonist ivuxolimab. All receptors derive from an adult with an advanced solid tumor such as melanoma, head and neck, liver or kidney cancer.

The chain couples TRBV29-1 to TRBJ2-1, with a tentative D call TRBD1 (5 bases). CDR3 length: 16 amino acids. Germline CDR1 SQVTM, CDR2 ANQGSEA. Between the trimmed V and J ends, which lost 2 bases and 2 bases, there was a span of 16 bases. CDR3 nucleotides: TGCAGCGTTGAAACAGGTGGGTCCAGGGCCTACAATGAGCAGTTCTTC. It encodes CSVETGGSRAYNEQFF.

The V gene is TRBV11-1, the J gene TRBJ1-3; D call uncertain. Per germline, CDR1 SGHAT and CDR2 FQDESV (reference sequence). This CDR3 is built from 15 residues. Trimming stripped 2 bases from V and 0 bases from J, with 8 bases between. The CDR3 region is CASSLSGYSGNTIYF. In DNA, the CDR3 is TGTGCCAGCAGCTTATCGGGGTACTCTGGAAACACCATATATTTT. Based on the CDR3 plus reference TRBV11-1 and TRBJ1-3, the full variable domain is EAEVAQSPRYKITEKSQAVAFWCDPISGHATLYWYRQILGQGPELLVQFQDESVVDDSQLPKDRFSAERLKGVDSTLKIQPAELGDSAMYLCASSLSGYSGNTIYFGEGSWLTVV.

This chain connects TRBV19 to TRBJ1-4; D is uncertain. There are 14 residues in the CDR3. Germline values: CDR1 LNHDA, CDR2 SQIVND (reference sequence). The V end lost 5 bases, the J end lost 8 bases, and 15 bases lay between the germline ends. The CDR3 sequence: CASSRVSGGEKLFF. CDR3 DNA sequence: TGTGCCAGTAGTCGCGTCAGCGGTGGCGAAAAACTGTTTTTT.

This clone has more than one count but fewer than ten. This sequence joins TRBV28 and TRBJ2-1; TRBD1 aligns across 8 bases. V lost 4 bases, J lost 6 bases, and 8 bases stayed unmatched. The V gene's germline CDR1 is MDHEN and CDR2 SYDVKM. The CDR3 loop spans 15 amino acids. CDR3 in DNA: TGTGCCAGCAGTTCGCCAAGACAGGGGAGCAATGAGCAGTTCTTC. Translated: CASSSPRQGSNEQFF.

This chain links TRBV6-5 with TRBJ2-3; D unclear. CDR3 length: 14 amino acids. With 4 bases removed from V and 1 base from J, the gap between germline ends came to 9 bases. The germline gives CDR1 MNHEY, CDR2 SVGAGI. The CDR3 DNA reads TGTGCCAGCAGTTCGCTTAGAGGCACAGATACGCAGTATTTT. Translation gives CASSSLRGTDTQYF.

The chain couples TRBV7-8 to TRBJ2-1, with TRBD1 matching 7 bases. Germline CDR1 SGHVS, CDR2 FQNEAQ. Unmatched junction bases numbered 6, after V lost 4 bases and J lost 0 bases. The CDR3 has 16 amino acids. As DNA, the CDR3 is TGTGCCAGCAGCTCCCAAGGGACAGCCTCCTACAATGAGCAGTTCTTC. Translation: CASSSQGTASYNEQFF.

The rearrangement uses TRBV4-3 and TRBJ2-7; perhaps TRBD2 as D (5 bases). Trimming took off 3 bases at V and 5 bases at J, with 17 bases between the two ends. The length of the CDR3 is 15 residues. Germline V gene sequence: CDR1 LGHNA, CDR2 YSLEER. The CDR3 loop reads CASSQVHGVIHEQYF. CDR3 DNA sequence: TGCGCCAGCAGCCAGGTCCACGGGGTAATACACGAGCAGTACTTC.

The rearrangement uses TRBV15 and TRBJ1-5; 9 nucleotides match TRBD1. Trimming took 5 bases from V and 5 from J; bases not matched to a gene: 7. Germline V gene sequence: CDR1 LNHNV, CDR2 YYDKDF (reference sequence). The CDR3 is 15 residues long. The CDR3 region is CATSGPGQGYQPQHF. The DNA for the CDR3 is TGTGCCACCAGCGGACCGGGACAGGGTTATCAGCCCCAGCATTTT.

The chain uses TRBV7-9 and TRBJ2-1; 8 positions match TRBD2. This CDR3 has 17 amino acids. The trim removed 5 bases at V and 0 bases at J, leaving 9 bases unmatched. The germline V gene has CDR1 SEHNR and CDR2 FQNEAQ (reference sequence). CDR3 sequence: CASSRGGGHLSYNEQFF. CDR3 in DNA: TGTGCCAGCAGCCGGGGGGGCGGGCACCTCTCCTACAATGAGCAGTTCTTC.

V gene TRBV15 combines with J gene TRBJ1-5; D may be TRBD1 (5 bases). V dropped 3 bases and J dropped 7 bases, with 7 bases sitting between them. The CDR3 loop spans 12 amino acids. CDR1 is LNHNV and CDR2 is YYDKDF in the germline V gene (reference sequence). The CDR3 DNA is TGTGCCACCAGCAGCTGGGGGCAGCCCCAGCATTTT. It translates to CATSSWGQPQHF.

Only one count was recorded for this clone. The chain recombines TRBV7-8 with TRBJ2-5; a possible D gene is TRBD1 (5 bases). The V and J ends lost 8 bases and 1 base respectively, with 17 bases between them. The CDR3 covers 15 residues. Germline assignment: CDR1 SGHVS and CDR2 FQNEAQ. CDR3 amino acids: CASGAGIIGQETQYF. The CDR3 nucleotides are TGTGCCAGCGGGGCAGGGATCATTGGCCAAGAGACCCAGTACTTC.

The chain has TRBV4-3 and TRBJ2-2; D is unclear. V was pared by 4 bases and J by 1 base, with 13 bases between. The CDR3 totals 16 residues. Germline CDR1 LGHNA, CDR2 YSLEER. The CDR3 sequence: CASSPGARQNTGELFF. CDR3 in DNA: TGCGCCAGCAGCCCGGGCGCGCGGCAGAACACCGGGGAGCTGTTTTTT.

This clone came up once. V and J are TRBV7-8 and TRBJ1-2, with 9 bases identical to TRBD1. This CDR3 is 14 amino acids long. V lost 2 bases, J lost 5 bases, and 3 bases stayed unmatched. Germline CDR1 SGHVS, CDR2 FQNEAQ. CDR3 protein: CASSLTTGGYGYTF. In nucleotides, the CDR3 is TGTGCCAGCAGCTTAACGACAGGGGGTTATGGCTACACCTTC.

This sequence joins TRBV5-6 and TRBJ1-1; D gene uncertain. Germline CDR1 and CDR2: SGHDT and YYEEEE. V was shortened by 4 bases and J by 1 base, with 5 bases between the two germline ends. CDR3 length: 12 amino acids. The CDR3 loop is CASSPGNTEAFF. The CDR3 DNA follows: TGTGCCAGCAGCCCTGGGAACACTGAAGCTTTCTTT.

This clone has at least ten counts. The chain is built from TRBV6-4 and TRBJ1-1; no clear D gene. The germline gives CDR1 MRHNA, CDR2 SNTAGT. The CDR3 extends over 12 amino acids. Trimming pared 7 bases from V and 1 base from J, leaving 7 bases between. In DNA, the CDR3 is TGTGCCAGCAATTGGGGGAACACTGAAGCTTTCTTT. Translating it yields CASNWGNTEAFF.

The count of this clone is one. CDR3 DNA sequence: TGTGCCAGCAGCAAACCGTACGGGGAGCTGTTTTTT. Its protein product is CASSKPYGELFF. The genes are TRBV21-1 and TRBJ2-2; the D call of TRBD2 is as the table states it, not checked on the DNA. TRBV21-1 is tagged as a pseudogene. The CDR3 covers 12 residues.

The chain combines TRBV9 with TRBJ1-5, with TRBD1 as a possible D gene (6 bases). Trimming pared 5 bases from V and 4 bases from J, leaving 13 bases between. CDR1 is SGDLS and CDR2 is YYNGEE in the germline V gene. The CDR3 is 14 amino acids. CDR3 sequence (DNA): TGTGCCAGCAGTTCAGGAGGGGGAAATCAGCCCCAGCATTTT. The encoded protein is CASSSGGGNQPQHF.

The chain couples TRBV4-3 to TRBJ1-3; the D is unclear. Per germline, CDR1 LGHNA and CDR2 YSLEER. The CDR3 consists of 15 residues. Trimming stripped 1 base from V and 2 bases from J, with 9 bases between. Written as DNA, the CDR3 is TGCGCCAGCAGCCAAGGGATCGGGGCTGGAAACACCATATATTTT. It yields the protein CASSQGIGAGNTIYF.

The gene calls are TRBV19 and TRBJ2-1; 7 bases are a match to TRBD2. This CDR3 has 16 residues. Germline CDR1 and CDR2: LNHDA and SQIVND (reference sequence). Germline trimming cut 4 bases from V and 2 bases from J; bases unmatched to any gene: 8. The CDR3 DNA reads as TGTGCCAGTAGTAGGACGAGCGGGATCCCCTACAATGAGCAGTTCTTC. Translating gives CASSRTSGIPYNEQFF.

This chain uses TRBV9 with TRBJ2-7; D unresolved. Trimming left V 0 bases short and J 2 bases short, with 12 bases between. This CDR3 is 15 amino acids long. Germline V lookup: CDR1 SGDLS, CDR2 YYNGEE. CDR3 nucleotide sequence: TGTGCCAGCAGCGTAGTCCGGGTCCCTGCCTACGAGCAGTACTTC. Translated, it gives CASSVVRVPAYEQYF.

The chain joins TRBV11-2 to TRBJ2-1; unclear D gene. CDR3 length: 15 residues. V was pared by 2 bases and J by 4 bases, with 12 bases between. The germline gives CDR1 SGHAT, CDR2 FQNNGV. CDR3 loop: CASSLITDQYNEQFF. The CDR3 DNA sequence: TGTGCCAGCAGCTTAATTACCGATCAATACAATGAGCAGTTCTTC.

The chain carries TRBV27 and TRBJ1-6; a weak D match, TRBD1 (5 bases). The CDR3 runs to 12 residues. Trimming shortened V by 10 bases and J by 6 bases, and 10 bases separated the two germline ends. CDR1 is MNHEY and CDR2 is SMNVEV in the germline V gene (reference sequence). In DNA, the CDR3 is TGTGCCACCGGGGGGAGTAATTCACCCCTCCACTTT. This encodes CATGGSNSPLHF.

This chain connects TRBV27 to TRBJ2-7; D gene ambiguous. Deletions cut 2 bases from V and 7 bases from J, with 9 bases between. This CDR3 is 12 amino acids long. Germline V gene data show CDR1 as MNHEY and CDR2 as SMNVEV (reference sequence). The CDR3 loop is CASSLLGREQYF. In DNA, the CDR3 is TGTGCCAGCAGTTTACTCGGCCGGGAGCAGTACTTC.

V usage is TRBV6-5 and J usage is TRBJ1-1; tentative D call: TRBD1 (5 bases). Deletions cut 10 bases from V and 6 bases from J, with 12 bases between. Germline CDR1 MNHEY, CDR2 SVGAGI. The CDR3 consists of 11 residues. The CDR3 protein is CATGGGAEAFF. CDR3 nucleotides: TGTGCCACCGGGGGTGGGGCTGAAGCTTTCTTT.

The chain carries TRBV6-5 and TRBJ2-3; D perhaps matches TRBD2 (5 bases). Germline V gives CDR1 MNHEY, CDR2 SVGAGI. The CDR3 spans 13 residues. V was trimmed by 2 bases and J by 4 bases, leaving 7 bases between them. The CDR3 DNA follows: TGTGCCAGCAGTTACCCGGAGGCAGATACGCAGTATTTT. Translated, it gives CASSYPEADTQYF.

This clone was counted once. The chain joins TRBV9 to TRBJ2-1; D remains ambiguous. CDR3 length equals 11 residues. Germline values: CDR1 SGDLS, CDR2 YYNGEE. V was shortened by 0 bases and J by 11 bases, with 6 bases between the two germline ends. CDR3 coding DNA: TGTGCCAGCAGCGTAGGGCCCCAGCAGTTCTTC. It encodes CASSVGPQQFF.

V is TRBV5-6 and J is TRBJ1-4, with D uncertain. Trimming removed 0 bases from V and 11 bases from J, with 14 bases in between. Germline V CDR1 and CDR2: SGHDT, YYEEEE. This CDR3 region has 14 residues. The CDR3 sequence is CASSLAGGFPKLFF. CDR3 sequence (DNA): TGTGCCAGCAGCTTGGCCGGAGGGTTCCCTAAACTGTTTTTT.

The chain carries TRBV2 and TRBJ1-4; D gene uncertain. The CDR3 totals 13 residues. Per germline, CDR1 SNHLY and CDR2 FYNNEI. Trimming stripped 0 bases from V and 6 bases from J, with 5 bases between. This CDR3 reads CASSEARDEKLFF. Written as DNA, the CDR3 is TGTGCCAGCAGTGAAGCTCGGGATGAAAAACTGTTTTTT.

The rearrangement joins TRBV7-9 to TRBJ2-2; no firm D call. V was trimmed by 1 base and J by 4 bases, leaving 4 bases between them. The CDR3 loop spans 13 amino acids. Germline values: CDR1 SEHNR, CDR2 FQNEAQ (reference sequence). CDR3 nucleotide sequence: TGTGCCAGCAGCTTAGTGTCCACCGGGGAGCTGTTTTTT. Amino acid sequence: CASSLVSTGELFF.

This clone has just a few counts. V is TRBV28 and J is TRBJ1-2, with 12 nucleotides matching TRBD1. This CDR3 comprises 14 residues. Germline-derived CDR1 and CDR2 are MDHEN and SYDVKM. Unmatched junction bases numbered 6, after V lost 7 bases and J lost 6 bases. The CDR3 region has the DNA TGTGCCAGCAACTCGGGGACAGGGGGCGATGGCTACACCTTC. Protein product: CASNSGTGGDGYTF.

This sequence joins TRBV7-3 and TRBJ2-7, with 14 bases aligning to TRBD2. The CDR3 is 16 amino acids. Germline lookup yields CDR1 SGHTA and CDR2 FQGTGA. The trim removed 5 bases at V and 5 bases at J, leaving 8 bases unmatched. The CDR3 here is CASSPSTSGRAHEQYF. CDR3 nucleotides: TGTGCCAGCAGCCCTTCGACTAGCGGGAGGGCCCACGAGCAGTACTTC.

This clone was seen more than once but under ten times. This sequence joins TRBV4-1 and TRBJ2-1; D remains unclear. The CDR3 extends over 15 amino acids. CDR1 and CDR2 from the germline V gene are MGHRA and YSYEKL. V gave up 0 bases and J gave up 9 bases, with 15 bases separating them. The CDR3 reads CASSQDRLGVSEQFF. CDR3 nucleotides: TGCGCCAGCAGCCAAGATCGGCTGGGTGTCAGTGAGCAGTTCTTC.